This TCR beta chain was documented in a study of beta chain features in type 1 diabetes. This clone was picked up many times. Its matching antigen is unknown. Each of the sorted populations had a purity greater than 95%. This CDR3 contains 17 residues. V dropped 3 bases and J dropped 2; count of bases not matched to a gene: 10. TCRB transcripts that were expressed got sequenced, as all of the isolated RNA had been reverse transcribed. Profiled with immunoSEQ multiplex PCR; TCRdb holds only in-frame clones, not every one. Among under 250,000 clones listed, roughly 14% were seen once. Study-level points and caveats: Shortening of TCRB CDR3s, moderate but significant, appeared in all four CD4+ subsets of Type 1 diabetes patients. Cells carrying high TCR expression could end up over-represented when cDNA is sequenced.

This TCR came from a woman in her 40s in good health. Source material: naive CD4+ T cells from blood. The chain couples TRBV23-1 to TRBJ2-7; 10 bases are a match to TRBD1. TRBV23-1 is an open reading frame whose function is uncertain. The CDR3: CASSHFQGGTGAYEQYF. In DNA form, the CDR3 reads TGCGCCAGCAGTCACTTCCAAGGAGGGACAGGGGCCTACGAGCAGTACTTC.